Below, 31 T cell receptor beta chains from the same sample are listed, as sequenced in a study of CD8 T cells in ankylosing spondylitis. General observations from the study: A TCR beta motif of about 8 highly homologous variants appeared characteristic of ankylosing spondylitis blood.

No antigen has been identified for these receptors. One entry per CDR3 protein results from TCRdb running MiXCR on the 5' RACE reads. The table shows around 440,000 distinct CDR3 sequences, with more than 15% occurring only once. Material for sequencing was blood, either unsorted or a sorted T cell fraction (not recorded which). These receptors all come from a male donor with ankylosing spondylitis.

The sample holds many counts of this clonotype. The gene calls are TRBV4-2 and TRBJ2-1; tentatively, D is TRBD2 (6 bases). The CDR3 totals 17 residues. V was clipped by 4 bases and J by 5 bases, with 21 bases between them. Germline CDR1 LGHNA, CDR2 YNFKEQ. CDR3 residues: CASSPYSGGNLHNEQFF. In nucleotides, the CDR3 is TGTGCCAGCAGCCCATACTCGGGCGGGAATCTCCACAATGAGCAGTTCTTC.

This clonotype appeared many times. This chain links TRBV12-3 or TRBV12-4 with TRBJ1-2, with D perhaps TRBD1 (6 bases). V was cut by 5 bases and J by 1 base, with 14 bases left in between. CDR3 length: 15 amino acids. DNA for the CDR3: TGTGCCAGCAGTCCGGGCGGGACATTTAACTATGGCTACACCTTC. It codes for CASSPGGTFNYGYTF.

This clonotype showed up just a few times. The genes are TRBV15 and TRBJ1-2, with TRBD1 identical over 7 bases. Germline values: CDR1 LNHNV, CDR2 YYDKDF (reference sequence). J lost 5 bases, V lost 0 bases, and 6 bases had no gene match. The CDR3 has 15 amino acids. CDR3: CATSREIGQEYGYTF. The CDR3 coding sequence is TGTGCCACCAGCAGAGAAATTGGACAGGAATATGGCTACACCTTC.

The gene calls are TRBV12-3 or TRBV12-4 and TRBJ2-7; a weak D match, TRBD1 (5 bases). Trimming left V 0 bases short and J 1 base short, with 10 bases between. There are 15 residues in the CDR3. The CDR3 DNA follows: TGTGCCAGCAGTTTAGCTTCCAGGGTTTCCTACGAGCAGTACTTC. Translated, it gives CASSLASRVSYEQYF.

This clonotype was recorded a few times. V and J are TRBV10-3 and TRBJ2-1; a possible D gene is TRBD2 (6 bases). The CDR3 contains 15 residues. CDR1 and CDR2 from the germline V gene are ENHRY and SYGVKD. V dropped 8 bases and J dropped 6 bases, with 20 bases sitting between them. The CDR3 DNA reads TGTGCCATCGGACCCCCCCGGGGGAGCGGCAATGAGCAGTTCTTC. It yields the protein CAIGPPRGSGNEQFF.

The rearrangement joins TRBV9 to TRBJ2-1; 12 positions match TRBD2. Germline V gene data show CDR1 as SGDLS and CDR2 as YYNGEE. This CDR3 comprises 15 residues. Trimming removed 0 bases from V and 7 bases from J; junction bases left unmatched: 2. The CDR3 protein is CASSVVGLAGNEQFF. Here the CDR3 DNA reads TGTGCCAGCAGCGTAGTCGGACTAGCGGGAAATGAGCAGTTCTTC. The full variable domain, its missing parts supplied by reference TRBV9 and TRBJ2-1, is DSGVTQTPKHLITATGQRVTLRCSPRSGDLSVYWYQQSLDQGLQFLIQYYNGEERAKGNILERFSAQQFPDLHSELNLSSLELGDSALYFCASSVVGLAGNEQFFGPGTRLTVL.

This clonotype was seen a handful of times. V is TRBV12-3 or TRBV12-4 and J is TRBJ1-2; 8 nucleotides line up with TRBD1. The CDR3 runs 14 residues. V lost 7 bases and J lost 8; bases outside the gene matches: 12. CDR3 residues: CASTSGQVRSGYTF. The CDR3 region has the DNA TGTGCCAGCACCTCGGGACAGGTCAGATCCGGCTACACCTTC.

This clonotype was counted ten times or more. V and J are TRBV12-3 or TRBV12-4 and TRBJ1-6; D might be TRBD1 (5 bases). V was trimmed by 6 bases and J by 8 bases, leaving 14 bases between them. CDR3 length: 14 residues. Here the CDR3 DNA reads TGTGCCAGCAGCACCGAGGGGAGTTATTCACCCCTCCACTTT. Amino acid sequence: CASSTEGSYSPLHF.

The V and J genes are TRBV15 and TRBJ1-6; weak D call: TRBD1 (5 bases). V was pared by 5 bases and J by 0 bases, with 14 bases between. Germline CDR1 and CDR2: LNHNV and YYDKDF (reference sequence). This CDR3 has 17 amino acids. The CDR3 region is CATSDSGFSSYNSPLHF. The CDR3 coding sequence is TGTGCCACCAGCGATTCAGGGTTTAGCTCCTATAATTCACCCCTCCACTTT.

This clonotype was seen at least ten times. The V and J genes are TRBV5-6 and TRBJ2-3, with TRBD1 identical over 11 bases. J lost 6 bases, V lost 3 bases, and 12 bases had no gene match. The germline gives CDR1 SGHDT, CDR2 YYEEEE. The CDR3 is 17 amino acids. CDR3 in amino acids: CASSYVRDRGMKDTQYF. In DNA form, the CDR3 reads TGTGCCAGCAGCTATGTCCGGGACAGGGGGATGAAGGATACGCAGTATTTT.

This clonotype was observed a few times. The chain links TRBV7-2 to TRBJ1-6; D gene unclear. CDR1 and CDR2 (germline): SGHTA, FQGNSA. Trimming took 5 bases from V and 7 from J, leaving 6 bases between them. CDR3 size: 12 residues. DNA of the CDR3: TGTGCCAGCAGCCTCAGGAATTCACCCCTCCACTTT. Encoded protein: CASSLRNSPLHF. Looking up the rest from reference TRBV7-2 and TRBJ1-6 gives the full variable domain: GAGVSQSPSNKVTEKGKDVELRCDPISGHTALYWYRQSLGQGLEFLIYFQGNSAPDKSGLPSDRFSAERTGGSVSTLTIQRTQQEDSAVYLCASSLRNSPLHFGNGTRLTVT.

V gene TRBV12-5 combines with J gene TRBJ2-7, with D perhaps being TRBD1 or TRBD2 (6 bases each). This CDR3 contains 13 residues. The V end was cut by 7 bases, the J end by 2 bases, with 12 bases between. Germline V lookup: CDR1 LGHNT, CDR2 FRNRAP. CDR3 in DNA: TGTGCTAGTGTCCGGGGGCCTCCCTACGAGCAGTACTTC. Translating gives CASVRGPPYEQYF.

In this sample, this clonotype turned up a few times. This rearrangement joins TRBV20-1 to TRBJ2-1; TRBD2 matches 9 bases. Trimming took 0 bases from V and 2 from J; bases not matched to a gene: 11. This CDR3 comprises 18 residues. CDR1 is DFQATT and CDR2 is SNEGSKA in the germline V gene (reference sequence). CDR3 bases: TGCAGTGCTAGAGATCTTAAAGGGGCGGGAGGGGCCTACAATGAGCAGTTCTTC. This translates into CSARDLKGAGGAYNEQFF.

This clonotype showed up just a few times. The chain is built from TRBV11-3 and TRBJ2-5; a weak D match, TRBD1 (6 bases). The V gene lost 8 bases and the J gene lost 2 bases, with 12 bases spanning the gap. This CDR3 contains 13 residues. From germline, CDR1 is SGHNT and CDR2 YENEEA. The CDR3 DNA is TGTGCCAGCGAGGGCCAGGGGCAAGAGACCCAGTACTTC. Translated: CASEGQGQETQYF.

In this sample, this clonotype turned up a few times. The CDR3 nucleotides read TGTGCCTGGAGTCCCGGCAGGCAGGCAGCCTACGAGCAGTACTTC. Translation: CAWSPGRQAAYEQYF. V gene TRBV30 combines with J gene TRBJ2-7, with D uncertain. The CDR3 extends over 15 amino acids. From germline, CDR1 is GTSNPN and CDR2 SVGIG (reference sequence). The ends were cut back, 2 bases at V and 2 bases at J, with 16 bases in the middle.

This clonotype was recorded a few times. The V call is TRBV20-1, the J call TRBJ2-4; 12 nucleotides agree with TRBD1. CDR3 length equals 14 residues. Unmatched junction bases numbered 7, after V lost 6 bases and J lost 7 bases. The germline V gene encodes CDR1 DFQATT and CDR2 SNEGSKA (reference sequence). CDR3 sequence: CSAAPGQGANIQYF. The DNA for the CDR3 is TGCAGTGCCGCTCCGGGACAGGGGGCCAACATTCAGTACTTC.

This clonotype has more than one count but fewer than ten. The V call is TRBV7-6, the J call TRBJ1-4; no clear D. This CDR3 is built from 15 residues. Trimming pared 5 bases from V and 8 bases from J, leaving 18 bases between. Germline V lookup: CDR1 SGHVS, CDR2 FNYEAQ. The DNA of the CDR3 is TGTGCCAGCAGCCCTCACACTGCCCTGGAGGAAAAACTGTTTTTT. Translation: CASSPHTALEEKLFF.

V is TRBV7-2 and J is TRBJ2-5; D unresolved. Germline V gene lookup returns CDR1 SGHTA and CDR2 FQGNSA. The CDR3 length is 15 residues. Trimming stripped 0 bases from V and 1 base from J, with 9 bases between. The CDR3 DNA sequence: TGTGCCAGCAGCTTAGCGGGTGCGCCCCAAGAGACCCAGTACTTC. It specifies CASSLAGAPQETQYF.

In DNA form, the CDR3 reads TGTGCCAGCAGCCATCGGAGAGCAGGGAACACTGAAGCTTTCTTT. This translates into CASSHRRAGNTEAFF. The J gene is TRBJ1-1, the V gene TRBV6-1; D ambiguous. From germline, CDR1 is MNHNS and CDR2 SASEGT. Trimming pared 6 bases from V and 1 base from J, leaving 15 bases between. The CDR3 spans 15 residues.

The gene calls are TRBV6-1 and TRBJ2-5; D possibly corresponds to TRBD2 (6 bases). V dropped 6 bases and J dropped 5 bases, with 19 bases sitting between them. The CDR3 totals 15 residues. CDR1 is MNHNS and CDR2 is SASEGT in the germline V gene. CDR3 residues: CASRTRAAREETQYF. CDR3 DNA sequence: TGTGCCAGCAGGACGAGGGCAGCCCGGGAGGAGACCCAGTACTTC.

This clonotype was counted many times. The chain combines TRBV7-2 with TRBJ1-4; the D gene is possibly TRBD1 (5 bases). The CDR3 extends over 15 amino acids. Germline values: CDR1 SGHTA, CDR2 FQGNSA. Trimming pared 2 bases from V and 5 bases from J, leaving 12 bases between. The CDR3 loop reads CASSLRSGANEKLFF. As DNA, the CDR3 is TGTGCCAGCAGCTTAAGGAGTGGGGCAAATGAAAAACTGTTTTTT.

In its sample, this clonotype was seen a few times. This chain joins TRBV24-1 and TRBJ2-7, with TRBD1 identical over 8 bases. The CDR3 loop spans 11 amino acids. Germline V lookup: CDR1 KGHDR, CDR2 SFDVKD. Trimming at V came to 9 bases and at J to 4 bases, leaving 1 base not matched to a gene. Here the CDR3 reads CATGQGYEQYF. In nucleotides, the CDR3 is TGTGCCACCGGACAGGGTTACGAGCAGTACTTC.

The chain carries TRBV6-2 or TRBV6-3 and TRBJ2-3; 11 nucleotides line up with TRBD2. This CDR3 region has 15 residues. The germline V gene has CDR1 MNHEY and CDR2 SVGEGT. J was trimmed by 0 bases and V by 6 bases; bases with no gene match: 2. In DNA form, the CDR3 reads TGTGCCAGCAGGGCTAGCGGGAGGAGCACAGATACGCAGTATTTT. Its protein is CASRASGRSTDTQYF.

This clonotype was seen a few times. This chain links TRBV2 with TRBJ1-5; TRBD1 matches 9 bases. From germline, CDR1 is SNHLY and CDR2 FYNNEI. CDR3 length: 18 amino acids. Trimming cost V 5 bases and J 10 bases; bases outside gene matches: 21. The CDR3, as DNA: TGTGCCAGCAGTTCGAGCGCCGTTACCGGGACAGGGTTTAGACCCCAGCATTTT. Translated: CASSSSAVTGTGFRPQHF.

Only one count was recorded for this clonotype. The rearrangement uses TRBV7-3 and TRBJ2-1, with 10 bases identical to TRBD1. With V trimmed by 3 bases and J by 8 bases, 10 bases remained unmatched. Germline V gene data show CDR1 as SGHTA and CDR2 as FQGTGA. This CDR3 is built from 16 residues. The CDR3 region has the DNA TGTGCCAGCAGCTTGCTCCCGTCCGGGACAGGGGATGAGCAGTTCTTC. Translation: CASSLLPSGTGDEQFF.

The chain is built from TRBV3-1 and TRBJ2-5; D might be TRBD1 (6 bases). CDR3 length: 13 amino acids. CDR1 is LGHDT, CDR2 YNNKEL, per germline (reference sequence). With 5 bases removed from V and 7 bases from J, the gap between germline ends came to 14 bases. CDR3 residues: CASSFDRPPTQYF. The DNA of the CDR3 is TGTGCCAGCAGCTTCGACAGGCCCCCGACCCAGTACTTC.

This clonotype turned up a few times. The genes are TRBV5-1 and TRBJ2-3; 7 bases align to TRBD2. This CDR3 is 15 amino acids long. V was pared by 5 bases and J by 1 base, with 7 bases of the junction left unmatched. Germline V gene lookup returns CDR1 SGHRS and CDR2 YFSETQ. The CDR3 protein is CASSSVAGRTDTQYF. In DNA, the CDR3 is TGCGCCAGCAGTTCTGTAGCGGGCCGCACAGATACGCAGTATTTT.

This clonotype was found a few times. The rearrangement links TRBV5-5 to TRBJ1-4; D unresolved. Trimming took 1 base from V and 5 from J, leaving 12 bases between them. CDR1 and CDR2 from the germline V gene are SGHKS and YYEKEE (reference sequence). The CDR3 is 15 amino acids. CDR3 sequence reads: CASSLFLATNEKLFF. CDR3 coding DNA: TGTGCCAGCAGCTTGTTCCTCGCTACGAATGAAAAACTGTTTTTT. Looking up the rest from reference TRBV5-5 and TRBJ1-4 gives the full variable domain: DAGVTQSPTHLIKTRGQQVTLRCSPISGHKSVSWYQQVLGQGPQFIFQYYEKEERGRGNFPDRFSARQFPNYSSELNVNALLLGDSALYLCASSLFLATNEKLFFGSGTQLSVL.

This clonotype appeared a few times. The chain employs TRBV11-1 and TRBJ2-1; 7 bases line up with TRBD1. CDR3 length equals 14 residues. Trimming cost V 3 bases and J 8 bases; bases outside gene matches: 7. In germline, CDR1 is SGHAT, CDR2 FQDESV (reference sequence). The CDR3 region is CASSLRGPVDEQFF. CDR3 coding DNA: TGTGCCAGCAGCTTGAGGGGGCCGGTCGATGAGCAGTTCTTC.

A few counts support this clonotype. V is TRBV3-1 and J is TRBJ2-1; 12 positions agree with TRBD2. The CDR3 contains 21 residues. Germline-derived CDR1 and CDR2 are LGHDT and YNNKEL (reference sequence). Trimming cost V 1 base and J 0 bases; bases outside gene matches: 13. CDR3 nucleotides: TGTGCCAGCAGCCAAGCTAGCGGGGGGGCCTTAAAACCCAGCTCCTACAATGAGCAGTTCTTC. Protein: CASSQASGGALKPSSYNEQFF.

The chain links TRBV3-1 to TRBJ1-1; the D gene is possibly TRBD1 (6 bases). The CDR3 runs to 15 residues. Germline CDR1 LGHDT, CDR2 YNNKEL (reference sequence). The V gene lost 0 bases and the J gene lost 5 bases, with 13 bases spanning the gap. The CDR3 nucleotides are TGTGCCAGCAGCCAAGATTTCGGGGGGGCGACTGAAGCTTTCTTT. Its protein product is CASSQDFGGATEAFF.